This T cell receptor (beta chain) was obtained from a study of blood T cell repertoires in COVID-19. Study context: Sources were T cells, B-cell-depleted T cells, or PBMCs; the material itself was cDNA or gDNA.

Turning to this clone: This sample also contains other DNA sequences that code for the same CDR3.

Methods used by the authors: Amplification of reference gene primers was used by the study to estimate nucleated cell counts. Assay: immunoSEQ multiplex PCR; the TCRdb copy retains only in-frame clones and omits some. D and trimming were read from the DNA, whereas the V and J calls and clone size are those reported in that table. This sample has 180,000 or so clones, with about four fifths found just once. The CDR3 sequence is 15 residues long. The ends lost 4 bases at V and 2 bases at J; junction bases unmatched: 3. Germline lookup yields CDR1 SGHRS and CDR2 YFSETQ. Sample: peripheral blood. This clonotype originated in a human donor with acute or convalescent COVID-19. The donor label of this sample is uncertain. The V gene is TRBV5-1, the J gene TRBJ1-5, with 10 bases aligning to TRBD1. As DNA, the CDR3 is TGCGCCAGCAGCCTCGGGACAGGGGGCAATCAGCCCCAGCATTTT. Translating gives CASSLGTGGNQPQHF.